Presented here are 5 T cell receptor beta chains from one specimen sequenced in a study of T cell repertoires in cytomegalovirus infection. TCRdb re-called the reads with MiXCR, one entry per CDR3 protein. The table includes approximately 910,000 distinct CDR3 sequences, approximately 33% detected once. Their antigen targets remain unknown. The source was cultured CD8+ T cells from PBMCs, collected from culture after CMV antigen stimulation. The receptors here all came from a human donor in good health (CMV status not recorded). Some clones in this sample may be carry-over from other donors' samples.

The chain joins TRBV7-9 to TRBJ2-1; maybe TRBD1 (5 bases). The V gene lost 1 base and the J gene lost 9 bases, with 19 bases spanning the gap. The CDR3 is made up of 16 amino acids. Germline V CDR1 and CDR2: SEHNR, FQNEAQ (reference sequence). The CDR3 spells CASSLEGPFGLGEQFF. DNA for the CDR3: TGTGCCAGCAGCTTAGAGGGGCCATTTGGGCTCGGTGAGCAGTTCTTC.

This chain uses TRBV7-6 with TRBJ2-7; D uncertain. Germline V gives CDR1 SGHVS, CDR2 FNYEAQ. The CDR3 length is 12 residues. The DNA of the CDR3 is TGTGCCAGCAGCTTAGACTCCCTCGAGCGGTACGTC. Protein sequence: CASSLDSLERYV.

This clonotype showed up many times. The J gene is TRBJ2-3, the V gene TRBV7-2; 11 bases line up with TRBD2. Trimming at V came to 5 bases and at J to 6 bases, leaving 7 bases not matched to a gene. The CDR3 consists of 15 residues. Germline CDR1 is SGHTA and CDR2 is FQGNSA. CDR3 coding DNA: TGTGCCAGCAGCGCTAGCGGGGGGCCGCGGGATACGCAGTATTTT. Translation: CASSASGGPRDTQYF. Full variable domain (missing parts from reference TRBV7-2 and TRBJ2-3): GAGVSQSPSNKVTEKGKDVELRCDPISGHTALYWYRQSLGQGLEFLIYFQGNSAPDKSGLPSDRFSAERTGGSVSTLTIQRTQQEDSAVYLCASSASGGPRDTQYFGPGTRLTVL.

The rearrangement joins TRBV6-1 to TRBJ1-5, with a weak D call TRBD1 (5 bases). The CDR3 covers 15 residues. V was pared by 1 base and J by 5 bases, with 12 bases between. Germline values: CDR1 MNHNS, CDR2 SASEGT. The CDR3 nucleotides read TGTGCCAGCAGTGAAGTAGATCAGGGCCATCAGCCCCAGCATTTT. It translates to CASSEVDQGHQPQHF.

The table lists this clonotype with a few counts. Written as DNA, the CDR3 is TGTGCCAGTAGTATTGGCGGGCCCTACAATGAGCAGTTCTTC. Its protein product is CASSIGGPYNEQFF. The gene calls are TRBV19 and TRBJ2-1; D perhaps matches TRBD2 (5 bases). The CDR3 contains 14 residues. Germline V gene sequence: CDR1 LNHDA, CDR2 SQIVND (reference sequence). V shed 3 bases and J shed 2 bases, with 8 bases lying between them.